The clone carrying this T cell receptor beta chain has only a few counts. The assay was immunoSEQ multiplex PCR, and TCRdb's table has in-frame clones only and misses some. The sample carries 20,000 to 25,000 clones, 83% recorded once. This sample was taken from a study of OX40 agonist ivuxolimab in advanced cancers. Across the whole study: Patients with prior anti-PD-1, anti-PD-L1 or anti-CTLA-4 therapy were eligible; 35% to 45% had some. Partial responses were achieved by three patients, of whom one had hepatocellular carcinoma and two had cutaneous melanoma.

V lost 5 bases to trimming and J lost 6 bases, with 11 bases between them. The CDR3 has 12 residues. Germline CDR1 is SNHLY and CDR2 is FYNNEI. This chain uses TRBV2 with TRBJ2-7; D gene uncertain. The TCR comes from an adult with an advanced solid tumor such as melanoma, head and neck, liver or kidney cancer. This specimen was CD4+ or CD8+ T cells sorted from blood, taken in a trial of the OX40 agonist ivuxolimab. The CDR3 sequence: CASSISGGEQYF. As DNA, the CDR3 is TGTGCCAGCAGTATCTCAGGTGGCGAGCAGTACTTC. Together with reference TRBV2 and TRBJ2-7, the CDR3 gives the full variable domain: EPEVTQTPSHQVTQMGQEVILRCVPISNHLYFYWYRQILGQKVEFLVSFYNNEISEKSEIFDDQFSVERPDGSNFTLKIRSTKLEDSAMYFCASSISGGEQYFGPGTRLTVT.